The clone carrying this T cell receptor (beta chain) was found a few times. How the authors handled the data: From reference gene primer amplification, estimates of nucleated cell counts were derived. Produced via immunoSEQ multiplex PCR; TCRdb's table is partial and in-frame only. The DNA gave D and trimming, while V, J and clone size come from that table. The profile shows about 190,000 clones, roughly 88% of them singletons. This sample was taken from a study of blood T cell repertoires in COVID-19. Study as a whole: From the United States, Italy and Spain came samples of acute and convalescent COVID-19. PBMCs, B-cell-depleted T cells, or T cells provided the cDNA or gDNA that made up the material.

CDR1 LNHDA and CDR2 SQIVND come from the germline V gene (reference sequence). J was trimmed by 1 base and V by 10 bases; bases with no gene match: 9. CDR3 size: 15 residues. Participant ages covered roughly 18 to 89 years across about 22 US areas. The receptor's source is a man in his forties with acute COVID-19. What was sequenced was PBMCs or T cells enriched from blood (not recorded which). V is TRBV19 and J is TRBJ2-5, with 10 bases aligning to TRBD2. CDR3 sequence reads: CATAAEREGQETQYF. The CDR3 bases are TGTGCCACGGCAGCCGAGCGGGAGGGCCAAGAGACCCAGTACTTC.